This entry lists 9 T cell receptor beta chains sequenced from one sample in a study of blood T cells in healthy people across ages (dated by TCRdb to between 2014 and 2017). The receptor library was made with 5' RACE. The data were produced on an Illumina HiSeq 2500. A second about 7 to 12 cycle PCR used a sample-barcoded 5' primer and a J-beta primer mix. TCRdb reworked the public reads: Q25 trimming with fastp, MiXCR clone assembly, productive beta chains retained. Here each entry gathers all rows of one CDR3 protein and keeps the most common genes and DNA. This sample is represented by roughly 650,000 distinct CDR3 sequences; roughly 32% of them were singletons. The ten largest clones add up to 15% of the sample. The sample comprised blood. These receptors originate from a woman of 80 years or more in good health. Donor details come from another sample of the same person, matched by shared clones.

At least ten counts were recorded for this clonotype. The chain joins TRBV20-1 to TRBJ1-5, with TRBD1 as a possible D gene (5 bases). CDR3 length: 13 residues. Germline V gene data show CDR1 as DFQATT and CDR2 as SNEGSKA (reference sequence). Trimming removed 5 bases at V and 4 bases at J, with 12 bases between. The DNA of the CDR3 is TGCAGTGCTGCCGGGACCCTAAATCAGCCCCAGCATTTT. As protein: CSAAGTLNQPQHF.

This clonotype was counted ten times or more. The chain uses TRBV10-3 and TRBJ2-1, with D tentatively TRBD1 (5 bases). Trimming took off 6 bases at V and 5 bases at J, with 11 bases between the two ends. The CDR3 consists of 13 residues. CDR1 is ENHRY and CDR2 is SYGVKD in the germline V gene. The CDR3 DNA sequence: TGTGCCATCAGCAAAGACAGAAACAATGAGCAGTTCTTC. Translating gives CAISKDRNNEQFF.

This clonotype has a count of ten or more. V is TRBV20-1 and J is TRBJ2-3; 12 bases agree with TRBD1. Germline V gene sequence: CDR1 DFQATT, CDR2 SNEGSKA (reference sequence). V shed 5 bases and J 5 bases; nucleotides not matched to a gene: 5. This CDR3 has 14 residues. The CDR3 region has the DNA TGCAGTGCTTCCCGGGACAGGGGGCAAGATACGCAGTATTTT. Translating it yields CSASRDRGQDTQYF.

This chain uses TRBV7-2 with TRBJ2-5; tentatively, D is TRBD1 or TRBD2 (5 bases each). Germline CDR1 and CDR2: SGHTA and FQGNSA. The CDR3 is 16 amino acids. Trimming pared 4 bases from V and 0 bases from J, leaving 15 bases between. Here the CDR3 reads CASSSFGWGNQETQYF. The CDR3 nucleotides read TGTGCCAGCAGCTCATTTGGGTGGGGGAACCAAGAGACCCAGTACTTC.

A note on this clonotype: A single base separates this from a much larger clone, so it may be a read error. The CDR3 protein is CASSLPGAEQYF. In nucleotides, the CDR3 is TGCGCCAGCAGCTTACCAGGGGCTGAGCAGTACTTC. This chain uses TRBV5-1 with TRBJ2-5; D is possibly TRBD1 (6 bases). Germline V lookup: CDR1 SGHRS, CDR2 YFSETQ. The CDR3 has 12 amino acids. The V end lost 2 bases, the J end lost 11 bases, and 13 bases lay between the germline ends.

This clonotype has a count of ten or more. The chain employs TRBV2 and TRBJ2-5; 8 positions agree with TRBD1. V gave up 5 bases and J gave up 5 bases; unmatched junction bases: 10. CDR1 is SNHLY and CDR2 is FYNNEI in the germline V gene. The CDR3 length is 15 residues. The CDR3 protein is CASSHPDRAEETQYF. The CDR3, as DNA: TGTGCCAGCAGTCATCCGGACAGGGCGGAGGAGACCCAGTACTTC.

Comments on this clonotype: Being one base from a much bigger clone, this may be a read error. The rearrangement links TRBV12-3 or TRBV12-4 to TRBJ2-7, with TRBD1 identical over 7 bases. Trimming took 0 bases from V and 7 from J; bases not matched to a gene: 9. The CDR3 loop spans 15 amino acids. This CDR3 reads CASSLAGTDPGEQYF. CDR3 DNA: TGTGCCAGCAGTTTAGCCGGGACAGACCCGGGTGAGCAGTACTTC.

About this clonotype: A much larger clone sits a single nucleotide away, making a read error possible. Given the absence of the conserved phenylalanine or tryptophan at the CDR3 end, a read error is likely. This chain joins TRBV28 and TRBJ1-4; 9 bases are shared with TRBD1. This CDR3 is 14 amino acids long. CDR1 and CDR2 (germline): MDHEN, SYDVKM. The V gene end was trimmed by 6 bases and the J gene end by 5 bases; junction bases not matched to a gene: 4. The CDR3 DNA follows: TGTGCCAGCAGGGGGACAGGGAGCAATGAAAAACTGTTTTTG. Encoded protein: CASRGTGSNEKLFL.

This clonotype showed up just a few times. This could be a read error, since a much larger clone is one nucleotide away. The genes are TRBV11-2 and TRBJ2-1; 7 bases fit TRBD1. Germline-derived CDR1 and CDR2 are SGHAT and FQNNGV. CDR3 length equals 16 residues. Germline trimming cut 1 base from V and 8 bases from J; bases unmatched to any gene: 11. CDR3 nucleotides: TGTGCCAGCAGCTTAGGGGGCTACAGGGGTTGCGATGAGCAGTTCTTC. This codes for CASSLGGYRGCDEQFF. Supplemented by reference TRBV11-2 and TRBJ2-1, the full variable domain reads EAGVAQSPRYKIIEKRQSVAFWCNPISGHATLYWYQQILGQGPKLLIQFQNNGVVDDSQLPKDRFSAERLKGVDSTLKIQPAKLEDSAVYLCASSLGGYRGCDEQFFGPGTRLTVL.